This T cell receptor (beta chain) appears in the sequencing data of a study of T-cell reconstitution after alpha-beta-depleted transplantation in children. J gave up 8 bases and V 5 bases, and 6 bases lay outside the gene matches. This CDR3 has 13 amino acids. Germline assignment: CDR1 WNHNN and CDR2 SYGVQD (reference sequence). In this sample, this clonotype turned up a few times. During its preparation, the TCRbeta library received unique molecular identifiers. From the PCR reads, TCRdb called clonotypes with MiXCR, one entry per CDR3 protein. Among 300,000 to 400,000 distinct CDR3 sequences listed, roughly 15% were seen once.

The clonotype originates from a human donor who donated a stem cell graft to a child with Fanconi anemia. Here the sequenced sample was PBMCs, taken from the stem cell graft. The chain combines TRBV10-1 with TRBJ2-1, with 7 bases lining up with TRBD1. CDR3 in amino acids: CASSPDRAHEQFF. Here the CDR3 DNA reads TGCGCCAGCAGTCCTGACAGGGCCCATGAGCAGTTCTTC.